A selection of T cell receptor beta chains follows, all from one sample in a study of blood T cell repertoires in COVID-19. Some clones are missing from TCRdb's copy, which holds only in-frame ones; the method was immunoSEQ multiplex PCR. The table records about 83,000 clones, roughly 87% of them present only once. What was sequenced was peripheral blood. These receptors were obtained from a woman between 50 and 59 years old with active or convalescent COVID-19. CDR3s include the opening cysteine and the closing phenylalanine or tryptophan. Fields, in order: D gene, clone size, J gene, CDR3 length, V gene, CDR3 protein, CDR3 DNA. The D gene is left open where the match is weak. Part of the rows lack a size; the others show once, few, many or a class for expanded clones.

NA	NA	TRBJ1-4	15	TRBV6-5	CASSYSGQISEKLFF	TGTGCCAGCAGTTACTCGGGGCAGATCAGCGAAAAACTGTTTTTT
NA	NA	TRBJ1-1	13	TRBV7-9	CASSRTDRDKAFF	TGTGCCAGCAGCCGAACGGACCGGGACAAAGCTTTCTTT
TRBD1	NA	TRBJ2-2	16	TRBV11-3	CASSPRTGENTGELFF	TGTGCCAGCAGCCCACGGACAGGGGAGAACACCGGGGAGCTGTTTTTT
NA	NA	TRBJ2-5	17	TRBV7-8	CASSLGRRGGDQETQYF	TGTGCCAGCAGCTTAGGGCGGAGGGGGGGAGACCAAGAGACCCAGTACTTC
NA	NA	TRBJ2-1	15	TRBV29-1	CSVEEGQGIYNEQFF	TGCAGCGTTGAAGAAGGCCAGGGGATCTACAATGAGCAGTTCTTC
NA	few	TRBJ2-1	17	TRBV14	CASSQDFGFGEYNEQFF	TGTGCCAGCAGCCAAGACTTCGGGTTCGGGGAATACAATGAGCAGTTCTTC
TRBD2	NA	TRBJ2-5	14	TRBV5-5	CASSLGLARETQYF	TGTGCCAGCAGCTTGGGACTAGCCCGAGAGACCCAGTACTTC
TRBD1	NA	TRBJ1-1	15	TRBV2	CASRFPGQLNTEAFF	TGTGCCAGCAGGTTTCCGGGACAGCTAAACACTGAAGCTTTCTTT
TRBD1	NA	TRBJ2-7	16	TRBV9	CASSVGQGGLSYEQYF	TGTGCCAGCAGCGTAGGACAGGGGGGTCTCTCCTACGAGCAGTACTTC
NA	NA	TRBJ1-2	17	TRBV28	CASSFLVVGGLGYGYTF	TGTGCCAGCAGTTTCCTGGTGGTGGGGGGGCTCGGCTATGGCTACACCTTC
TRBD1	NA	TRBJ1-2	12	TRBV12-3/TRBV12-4	CASNYRGGGYTF	TGTGCCAGCAACTACAGGGGTGGAGGCTACACCTTC
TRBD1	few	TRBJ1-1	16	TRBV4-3	CASSQGTGQGNTEAFF	TGCGCCAGCAGCCAAGGTACCGGACAGGGGAACACTGAAGCTTTCTTT
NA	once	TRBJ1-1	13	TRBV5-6	CASSPRGFAEAFF	TGTGCCAGCAGCCCAAGAGGGTTCGCTGAAGCTTTCTTT
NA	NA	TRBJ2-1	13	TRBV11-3	CASSLGIDSKQFF	TGTGCCAGCAGCTTAGGTATAGACTCAAAGCAGTTCTTC
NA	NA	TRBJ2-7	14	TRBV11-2	CASSKDQGYYEQYF	TGTGCCAGCAGTAAAGATCAGGGGTACTACGAGCAGTACTTC
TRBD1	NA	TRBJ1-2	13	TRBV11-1	CASSDRGEYGYTF	TGTGCCAGCAGCGACAGGGGGGAGTACGGCTACACCTTC
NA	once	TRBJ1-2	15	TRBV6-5	CASSYSQGETYGYTF	TGTGCCAGCAGTTACTCCCAGGGTGAGACCTATGGCTACACCTTC
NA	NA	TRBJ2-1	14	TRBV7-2	CASSLRTVYNEQFF	TGTGCCAGCAGCTTAAGGACTGTCTACAATGAGCAGTTCTTC
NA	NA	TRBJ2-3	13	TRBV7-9	CASSSRGPDTQYF	TGTGCCAGCAGCTCGCGGGGGCCAGATACGCAGTATTTT
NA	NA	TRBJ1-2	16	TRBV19	CASSTASGGLDVGYTF	TGTGCCAGTAGCACCGCTTCGGGGGGGCTAGATGTTGGCTACACCTTC
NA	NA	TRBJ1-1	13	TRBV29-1	CSAAEGGVAEAFF	TGCAGCGCCGCGGAGGGGGGGGTGGCTGAAGCTTTCTTT
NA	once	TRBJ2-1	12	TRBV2	CASSERYNEQFF	TGTGCCAGCAGCGAGCGGTACAATGAGCAGTTCTTC
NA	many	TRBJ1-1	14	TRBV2	CASSGQRGRTEAFF	TGTGCCAGCAGTGGGCAGCGGGGGCGCACTGAAGCTTTCTTT
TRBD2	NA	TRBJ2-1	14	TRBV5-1	CASSLPSGDGEQFF	TGCGCCAGCAGCTTACCTAGCGGGGACGGTGAGCAGTTCTTC
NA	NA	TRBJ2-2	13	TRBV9	CASSRGSSGELFF	TGTGCCAGCAGCCGAGGGAGTTCCGGGGAGCTGTTTTTT
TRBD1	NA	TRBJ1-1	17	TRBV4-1	CASSQTRQGFMNTEAFF	TGCGCCAGCAGCCAAACTAGACAGGGCTTCATGAACACTGAAGCTTTCTTT
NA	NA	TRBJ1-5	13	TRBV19	CASRGTSNQPQHF	TGTGCCAGTAGGGGGACATCAAATCAGCCCCAGCATTTT
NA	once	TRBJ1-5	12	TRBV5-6	CASSLGEDSQHF	TGTGCCAGCAGCTTGGGCGAGGATTCCCAGCATTTT
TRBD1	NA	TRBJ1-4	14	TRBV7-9	CASSLRDRDEKLFF	TGTGCCAGCAGCTTGAGGGACAGGGACGAAAAACTGTTTTTT